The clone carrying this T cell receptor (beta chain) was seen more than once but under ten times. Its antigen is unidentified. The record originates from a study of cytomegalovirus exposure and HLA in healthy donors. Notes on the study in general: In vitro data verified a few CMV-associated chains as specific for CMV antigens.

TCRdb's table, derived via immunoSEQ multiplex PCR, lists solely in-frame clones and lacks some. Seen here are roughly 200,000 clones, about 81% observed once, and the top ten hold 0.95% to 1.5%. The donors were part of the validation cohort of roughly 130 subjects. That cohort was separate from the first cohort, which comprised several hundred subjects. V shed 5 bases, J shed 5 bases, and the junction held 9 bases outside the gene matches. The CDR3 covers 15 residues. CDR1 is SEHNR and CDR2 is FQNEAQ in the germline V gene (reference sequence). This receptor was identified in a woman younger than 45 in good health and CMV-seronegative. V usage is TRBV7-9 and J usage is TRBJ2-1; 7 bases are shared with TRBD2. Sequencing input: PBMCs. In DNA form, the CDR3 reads TGTGCCAGCAGCGTCCTGACTAGCCGGGACAATGAGCAGTTCTTC. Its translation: CASSVLTSRDNEQFF.